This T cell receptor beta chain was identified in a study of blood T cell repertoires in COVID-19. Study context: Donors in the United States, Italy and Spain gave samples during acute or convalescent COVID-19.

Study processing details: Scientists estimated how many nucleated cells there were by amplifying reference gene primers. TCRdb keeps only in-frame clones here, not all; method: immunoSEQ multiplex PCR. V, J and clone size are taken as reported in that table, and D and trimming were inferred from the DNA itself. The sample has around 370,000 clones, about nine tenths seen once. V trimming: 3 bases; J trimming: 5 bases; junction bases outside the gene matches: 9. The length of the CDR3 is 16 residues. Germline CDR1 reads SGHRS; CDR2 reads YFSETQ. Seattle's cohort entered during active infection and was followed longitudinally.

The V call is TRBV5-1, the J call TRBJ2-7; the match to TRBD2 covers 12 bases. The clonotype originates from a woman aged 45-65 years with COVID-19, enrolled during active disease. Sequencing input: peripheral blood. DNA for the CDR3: TGCGCCAGCAGCTCAAACCTAGCGGGAGGGCGAAACGAGCAGTACTTC. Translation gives CASSSNLAGGRNEQYF. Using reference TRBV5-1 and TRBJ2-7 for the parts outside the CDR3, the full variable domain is KAGVTQTPRYLIKTRGQQVTLSCSPISGHRSVSWYQQTPGQGLQFLFEYFSETQRNKGNFPGRFSGRQFSNSRSEMNVSTLELGDSALYLCASSSNLAGGRNEQYFGPGTRLTVT.